Included here is one T cell receptor (beta chain) sequence, with context. The antigen it recognizes is unknown. No base qualities exist here, and no much larger clone lies one base off it. The library came from the immunoSEQ multiplex PCR assay. For TCR sequencing, RNA was extracted from every sample and reverse transcribed into cDNA to serve as template. First-strand cDNA was synthesized using SuperScript III with a 2:1 mix of oligo-dT and random hexamers. A synthetic immune receptor repertoire was used to gauge amplification bias, and whatever bias remained was removed computationally. The authors processed their data as follows. After raw reads were preprocessed to remove errors, the CDR3 was defined following IMGT conventions as running from the conserved cysteine to phenylalanine. Clonality was calculated as 1 minus Shannon entropy normalized by log2 of the number of productive unique TCRs. CD4 or CD8 identity of scalp clones was inferred by cross-referencing scalp TCRbeta sequences with sorted blood CD4 and CD8 repertoires. Held by TCRdb, this immuneACCESS table contains in-frame sequences only and omits some clones. Under half of the omission traces to an unresolved V gene where checked; the cause of the rest is unknown. D and trimming were read from the DNA, whereas the V and J calls and clone size are those reported in that table. The sample has 45,000 to 60,000 clones on record, around 96% of them singletons. Of the sample, around 25% is held by the ten largest clones.

From the germline V gene, CDR1 is SGHDT and CDR2 is YYEEEE. V lost 2 bases and J lost 5 bases; the stretch between them is 20 bases long. The CDR3 sequence holds 17 residues, the cysteine and phenylalanine included. Only the CDR3 part of the read is kept: 51 bases, read in frame from the first base. The source of the sample is a study of CD8+ T cells in alopecia areata (dated by TCRdb to between 2017 and 2018). Study-wide context: Treated patients were enrolled in an open-label pilot trial of oral tofacitinib at 5 to 10 mg twice daily for moderate-to-severe alopecia areata. In both human patients and the C3H/HeJ mouse model, the study applied high-throughput TCRbeta sequencing to look at T cell clonal expansion in alopecia areata. Clonality in the scalp was compared among normal scalp (n=4), patchy alopecia areata scalp (n=8), and alopecia totalis/universalis scalp (n=8). Tofacitinib-treated patients had biopsies at baseline and at 4 and 24 weeks of treatment, with a later scalp biopsy in several patients. TCRbeta CDR3 regions were amplified by immunoSEQ multiplex PCR with 35 Vbeta forward and 13 Jbeta reverse primers. Scalp tissue and sorted CD4+ and CD8+ peripheral blood T cells from patchy and totalis/universalis alopecia areata patients and from healthy controls were covered by human TCRbeta sequencing. Tofacitinib was administered for 6 to 18 months, and 6 months of follow-up off drug were then conducted to assess delayed response and recurrence. The RNA source kit depended on sample type: the PAXgene miRNA kit for fixed scalp, the miRNeasy kit for PBMCs, and the RNeasy kit for mouse skin.

Overall results and qualifications from the work: Higher clonality and more expanded CD8+ clones were observed in lesional scalp than in normal scalp, particularly in alopecia totalis/universalis, a finding suggestive of antigenic drive. Unlike mouse skin, which is dominated by gammadelta T cells, normal human skin has resident alphabeta T cells that are also sequenced, and this complicates analysis of the scalp TCR repertoire. Shared TCR sequences between patients were less evident than in mice, which may be partly attributable to HLA diversity in the patient population.

Interpreted using the paper, the time point label stands for: baseline before oral tofacitinib. From alopecia areata patients, peripheral blood was collected along with lesional scalp punch biopsies. PBMCs were isolated by density centrifugation and stained for CD3, CD4 and CD8, and CD4+ and CD8+ T cells were sorted on a FACSAria. The chain employs TRBV5-6 and TRBJ2-1, and the D gene may be TRBD2, 5 bases matching. Material: CD8+ T cells sorted from blood, obtained at week 0. The receptor comes from a human donor with alopecia areata. The CDR3 amino acid sequence is: CASSFTTRANDNNEQFF. The nucleotide sequence reads as follows: TGTGCCAGCAGCTTCACGACGAGGGCTAATGATAACAATGAGCAGTTCTTC.